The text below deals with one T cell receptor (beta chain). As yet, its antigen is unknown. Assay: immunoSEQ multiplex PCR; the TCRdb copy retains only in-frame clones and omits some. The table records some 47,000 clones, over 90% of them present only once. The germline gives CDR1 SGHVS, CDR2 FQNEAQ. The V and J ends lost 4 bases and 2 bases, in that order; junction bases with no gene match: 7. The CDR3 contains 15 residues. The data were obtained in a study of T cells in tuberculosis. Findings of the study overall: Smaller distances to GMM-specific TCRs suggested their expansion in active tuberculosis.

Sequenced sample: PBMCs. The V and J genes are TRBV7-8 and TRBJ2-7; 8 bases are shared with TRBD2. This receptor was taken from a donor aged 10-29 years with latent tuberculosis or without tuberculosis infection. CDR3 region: CASSYGRGVAYEQYF. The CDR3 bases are TGTGCCAGCAGCTACGGGCGGGGGGTTGCCTACGAGCAGTACTTC. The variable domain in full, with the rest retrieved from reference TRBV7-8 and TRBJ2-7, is GAGVSQSPRYKVAKRGQDVALRCDPISGHVSLFWYQQALGQGPEFLTYFQNEAQLDKSGLPSDRFFAERPEGSVSTLKIQRTQQEDSAVYLCASSYGRGVAYEQYFGPGTRLTVT.